A selection of T cell receptor beta chains follows, all from one sample in a study of blood T cell repertoires in COVID-19. Repertoires were generated with immunoSEQ multiplex PCR, while TCRdb's copy carries only in-frame clones and drops some. The profile covers fewer than 150,000 clones, with about 88% appearing a single time and 8.4% taken by the ten largest. The sample comprised peripheral blood. The receptors stem from a woman aged 70-85 years who had recovered from COVID-19. Each CDR3 is given with its conserved first and last residue. Fields, in order: J gene, D gene, clone size, V gene, CDR3 protein, CDR3 DNA. D genes are given only for firm matches. The listing skips clone size in some rows; elsewhere it reads once, few, many or a size class.

J gene: TRBJ2-2
D gene: .
clone size: .
V gene: TRBV18
CDR3 protein: CASSPLQRDTGELFF
CDR3 DNA: TGTGCCAGCTCACCACTCCAGCGGGACACCGGGGAGCTGTTTTTT

J gene: TRBJ2-2
D gene: TRBD1
clone size: .
V gene: TRBV7-2
CDR3 protein: CASSPKAGGYTGELFF
CDR3 DNA: TGTGCCAGCAGCCCTAAGGCAGGGGGCTACACCGGGGAGCTGTTTTTT

J gene: TRBJ2-7
D gene: .
clone size: once
V gene: TRBV7-3
CDR3 protein: CASSFTYGGEQYF
CDR3 DNA: TGTGCCAGCAGCTTTACCTATGGAGGCGAGCAGTACTTC

J gene: TRBJ2-2
D gene: TRBD1
clone size: .
V gene: TRBV6-2/TRBV6-3
CDR3 protein: CASSYVGTGDTGELFF
CDR3 DNA: TGTGCCAGCAGTTACGTTGGGACAGGGGACACCGGGGAGCTGTTTTTT

J gene: TRBJ2-6
D gene: .
clone size: .
V gene: TRBV21-1
CDR3 protein: CASSAYLGRPGANVLTF
CDR3 DNA: TGTGCCAGCAGCGCGTATTTGGGCCGACCTGGGGCCAACGTCCTGACTTTC

J gene: TRBJ2-4
D gene: TRBD1
clone size: .
V gene: TRBV4-1
CDR3 protein: CASSQTDRENIQYF
CDR3 DNA: TGCGCCAGCAGCCAAACGGACAGGGAAAACATTCAGTACTTC

J gene: TRBJ1-4
D gene: .
clone size: .
V gene: TRBV21-1
CDR3 protein: CASSKAGTAREKLFF
CDR3 DNA: TGTGCCAGCAGCAAAGCCGGGACAGCCAGAGAAAAACTGTTTTTT

J gene: TRBJ2-1
D gene: TRBD2
clone size: .
V gene: TRBV28
CDR3 protein: CASNLSGGPAYNEQFF
CDR3 DNA: TGTGCCAGCAATTTGAGCGGGGGGCCTGCCTACAATGAGCAGTTCTTC

J gene: TRBJ2-2
D gene: .
clone size: .
V gene: TRBV3-1/TRBV3-2
CDR3 protein: CASSQRGTGELFF
CDR3 DNA: TGTGCCAGCAGCCAAAGGGGCACCGGGGAGCTGTTTTTT

J gene: TRBJ2-2
D gene: .
clone size: .
V gene: TRBV24-1
CDR3 protein: CATSDWATGPTGELFF
CDR3 DNA: TGTGCCACCAGTGATTGGGCCACTGGCCCCACCGGGGAGCTGTTTTTT

J gene: TRBJ2-1
D gene: .
clone size: few
V gene: TRBV7-9
CDR3 protein: CASSLVGGYNEQFF
CDR3 DNA: TGTGCCAGCAGCTTAGTAGGGGGTTACAATGAGCAGTTCTTC

J gene: TRBJ2-1
D gene: TRBD1
clone size: .
V gene: TRBV7-3
CDR3 protein: CASSHRGDPYNEQFF
CDR3 DNA: TGTGCCAGCAGCCACAGGGGGGACCCCTACAATGAGCAGTTCTTC

J gene: TRBJ1-5
D gene: .
clone size: once
V gene: TRBV23-1
CDR3 protein: CASSQSPRSLEKPQHF
CDR3 DNA: TGCGCCAGCAGTCAATCTCCACGCTCCCTTGAGAAGCCCCAGCATTTT

J gene: TRBJ1-5
D gene: .
clone size: .
V gene: TRBV24-1
CDR3 protein: CATSTGYGQPQHF
CDR3 DNA: TGTGCCACCAGTACAGGGTACGGTCAGCCCCAGCATTTT

J gene: TRBJ2-2
D gene: TRBD1
clone size: .
V gene: TRBV13
CDR3 protein: CASSNRKTGFAGELFF
CDR3 DNA: TGTGCCAGCAGCAACCGAAAGACAGGGTTTGCCGGGGAGCTGTTTTTT

J gene: TRBJ1-5
D gene: .
clone size: .
V gene: TRBV6-4
CDR3 protein: CASSPSRDNQPQHF
CDR3 DNA: TGTGCCAGCAGCCCCAGCAGGGACAATCAGCCCCAGCATTTT

J gene: TRBJ1-4
D gene: TRBD1
clone size: .
V gene: TRBV6-6
CDR3 protein: CASSYGRGIEKLFF
CDR3 DNA: TGTGCCAGCAGTTACGGCAGGGGGATTGAAAAACTGTTTTTT

J gene: TRBJ2-1
D gene: TRBD2
clone size: .
V gene: TRBV9
CDR3 protein: CASSVLLANNEQFF
CDR3 DNA: TGTGCCAGCAGCGTATTACTAGCGAACAATGAGCAGTTCTTC

J gene: TRBJ2-1
D gene: .
clone size: .
V gene: TRBV30
CDR3 protein: CAWSEDGRGSYNEQFF
CDR3 DNA: TGTGCCTGGAGTGAGGATGGGAGGGGGTCCTACAATGAGCAGTTCTTC

J gene: TRBJ2-7
D gene: TRBD2
clone size: .
V gene: TRBV30
CDR3 protein: CAWSFKRDPYEQYF
CDR3 DNA: TGTGCCTGGAGTTTCAAGCGGGATCCCTACGAGCAGTACTTC

J gene: TRBJ1-3
D gene: TRBD1
clone size: .
V gene: TRBV5-6
CDR3 protein: CASSLVGQGSGNTIYF
CDR3 DNA: TGTGCCAGCAGCTTGGTGGGACAGGGGTCAGGAAACACCATATATTTT

J gene: TRBJ2-5
D gene: TRBD1
clone size: .
V gene: TRBV18
CDR3 protein: CASSTGTAETQYF
CDR3 DNA: TGTGCCAGCTCAACAGGGACAGCAGAGACCCAGTACTTC

J gene: TRBJ2-7
D gene: TRBD2
clone size: .
V gene: TRBV6-2/TRBV6-3
CDR3 protein: CASSWTSGSYEQYF
CDR3 DNA: TGTGCCAGCAGTTGGACTAGCGGTTCCTACGAGCAGTACTTC

J gene: TRBJ2-1
D gene: TRBD2
clone size: .
V gene: TRBV10-3
CDR3 protein: CAITAYIAGSSYNEQFF
CDR3 DNA: TGTGCCATCACCGCCTATATAGCGGGAAGCTCCTACAATGAGCAGTTCTTC

J gene: TRBJ1-3
D gene: .
clone size: .
V gene: TRBV7-2
CDR3 protein: CASTEGVFSGNTIYF
CDR3 DNA: TGTGCCAGCACCGAGGGGGTCTTCTCTGGAAACACCATATATTTT

J gene: TRBJ1-5
D gene: .
clone size: .
V gene: TRBV29-1
CDR3 protein: CSVGGNQPQHF
CDR3 DNA: TGCAGCGTAGGGGGCAATCAGCCCCAGCATTTT

J gene: TRBJ2-3
D gene: TRBD1
clone size: .
V gene: TRBV3-1/TRBV3-2
CDR3 protein: CASTDRDVGSDTQYF
CDR3 DNA: TGTGCCAGCACGGACAGGGACGTCGGCTCAGATACGCAGTATTTT